This T cell receptor beta chain derives from a study of blood T cell repertoires in COVID-19. Study in general: Italy, Spain and the United States were the sources of the convalescent and acute COVID-19 samples. T cells, B-cell-depleted T cells, or PBMCs provided the cDNA or gDNA that served as material.

Authors' methods: Estimates of nucleated cell counts were drawn from the amplification of reference gene primers. Clones were read by immunoSEQ multiplex PCR, and TCRdb kept only the in-frame ones, dropping some. The DNA was the basis for D and trimming; V, J and clone size are from that table. The repertoire holds approximately 290,000 clones, with around 89% as singletons. The specimen was peripheral blood. The sequence was obtained from a man under 40 with acute or convalescent COVID-19.

The CDR3 reads CASNLANYGYTF. CDR3 bases: TGTGCCAGCAACCTAGCTAACTATGGCTACACCTTC. The chain joins TRBV11-2 to TRBJ1-2; no reliable D call. Per the germline V gene, CDR1 is SGHAT and CDR2 is FQNNGV. V was cut by 7 bases and J by 0 bases, with 6 bases left in between. The CDR3 runs to 12 residues.